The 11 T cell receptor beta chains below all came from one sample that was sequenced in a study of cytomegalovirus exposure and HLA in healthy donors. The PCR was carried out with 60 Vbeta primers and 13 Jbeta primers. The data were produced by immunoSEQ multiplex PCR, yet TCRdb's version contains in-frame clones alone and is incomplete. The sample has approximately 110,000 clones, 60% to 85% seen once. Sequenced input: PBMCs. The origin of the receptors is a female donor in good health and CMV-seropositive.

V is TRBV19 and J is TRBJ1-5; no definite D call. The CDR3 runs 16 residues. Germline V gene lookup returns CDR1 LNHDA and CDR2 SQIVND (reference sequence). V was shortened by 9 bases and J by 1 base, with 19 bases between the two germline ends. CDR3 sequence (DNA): TGTGCCAGCACCGGCTTTGCCCGGCGGAGCAATCAGCCCCAGCATTTT. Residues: CASTGFARRSNQPQHF.

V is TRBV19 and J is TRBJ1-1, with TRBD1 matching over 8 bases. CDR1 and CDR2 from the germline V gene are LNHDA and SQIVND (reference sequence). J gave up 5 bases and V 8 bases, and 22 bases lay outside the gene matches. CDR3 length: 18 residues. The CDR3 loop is CASAPARGTGLGRTEAFF. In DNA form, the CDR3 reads TGTGCCAGTGCCCCCGCCCGAGGGACAGGATTGGGTCGGACTGAAGCTTTCTTT.

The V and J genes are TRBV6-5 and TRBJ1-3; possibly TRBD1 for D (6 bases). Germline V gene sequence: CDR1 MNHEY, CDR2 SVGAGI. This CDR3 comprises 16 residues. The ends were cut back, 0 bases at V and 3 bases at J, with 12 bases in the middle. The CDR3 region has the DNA TGTGCCAGCAGTTACTCGGGGGGGCGGCTTGGAAACACCATATATTTT. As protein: CASSYSGGRLGNTIYF.

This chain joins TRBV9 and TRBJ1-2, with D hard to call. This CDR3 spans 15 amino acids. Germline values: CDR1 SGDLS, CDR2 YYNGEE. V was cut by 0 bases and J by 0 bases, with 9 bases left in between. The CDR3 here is CASSVGQDPNYGYTF. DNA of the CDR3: TGTGCCAGCAGCGTAGGCCAGGATCCTAACTATGGCTACACCTTC. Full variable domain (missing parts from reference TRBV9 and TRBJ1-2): DSGVTQTPKHLITATGQRVTLRCSPRSGDLSVYWYQQSLDQGLQFLIQYYNGEERAKGNILERFSAQQFPDLHSELNLSSLELGDSALYFCASSVGQDPNYGYTFGSGTRLTVV.

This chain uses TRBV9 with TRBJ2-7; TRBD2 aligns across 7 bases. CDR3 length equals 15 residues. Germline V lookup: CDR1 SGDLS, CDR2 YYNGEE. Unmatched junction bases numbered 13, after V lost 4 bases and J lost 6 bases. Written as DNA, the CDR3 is TGTGCCAGCAGCCCGAGATGGGGGGGGGAGAGCGAGCAGTACTTC. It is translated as CASSPRWGGESEQYF.

The CDR3: CSVVPIAALVDEQFF. The CDR3 DNA is TGCAGCGTTGTTCCGATAGCGGCCCTGGTGGATGAGCAGTTCTTC. The chain joins TRBV29-1 to TRBJ2-1; the D gene is possibly TRBD2 (6 bases). CDR1 and CDR2 (germline): SQVTM, ANQGSEA. The CDR3 loop spans 15 amino acids. V was shortened by 4 bases and J by 8 bases, with 21 bases between the two germline ends.

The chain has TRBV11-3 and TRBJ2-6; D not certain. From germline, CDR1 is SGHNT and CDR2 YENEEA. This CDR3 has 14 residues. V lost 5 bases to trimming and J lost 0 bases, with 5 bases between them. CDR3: CASSRGSGANVLTF. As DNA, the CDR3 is TGTGCCAGCAGCCGAGGCTCTGGGGCCAACGTCCTGACTTTC.

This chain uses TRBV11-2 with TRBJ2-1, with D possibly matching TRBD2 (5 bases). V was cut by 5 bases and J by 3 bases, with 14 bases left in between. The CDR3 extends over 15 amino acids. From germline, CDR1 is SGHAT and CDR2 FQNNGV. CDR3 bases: TGTGCCAGCAGCAAAACCCCAGCGGACTACAATGAGCAGTTCTTC. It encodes CASSKTPADYNEQFF.

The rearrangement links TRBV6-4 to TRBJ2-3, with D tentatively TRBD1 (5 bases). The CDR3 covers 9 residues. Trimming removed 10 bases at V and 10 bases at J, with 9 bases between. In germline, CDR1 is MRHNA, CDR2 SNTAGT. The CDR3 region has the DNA TGTGCCAACGCAGGGTCGCAGTATTTT. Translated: CANAGSQYF.

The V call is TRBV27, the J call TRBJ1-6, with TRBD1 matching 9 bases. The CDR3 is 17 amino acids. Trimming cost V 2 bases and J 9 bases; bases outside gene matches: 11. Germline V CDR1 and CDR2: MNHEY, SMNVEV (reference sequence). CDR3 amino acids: CASSLLSGTGNVSPLHF. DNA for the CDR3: TGTGCCAGCAGTTTACTCTCCGGGACAGGGAATGTTTCACCCCTCCACTTT.

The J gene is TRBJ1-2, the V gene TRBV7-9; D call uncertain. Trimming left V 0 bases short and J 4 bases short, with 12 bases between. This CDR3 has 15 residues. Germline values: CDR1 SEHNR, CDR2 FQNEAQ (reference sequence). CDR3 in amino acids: CASSLASSRPYGYTF. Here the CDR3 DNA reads TGTGCCAGCAGCTTAGCCAGTTCCCGTCCCTATGGCTACACCTTC.